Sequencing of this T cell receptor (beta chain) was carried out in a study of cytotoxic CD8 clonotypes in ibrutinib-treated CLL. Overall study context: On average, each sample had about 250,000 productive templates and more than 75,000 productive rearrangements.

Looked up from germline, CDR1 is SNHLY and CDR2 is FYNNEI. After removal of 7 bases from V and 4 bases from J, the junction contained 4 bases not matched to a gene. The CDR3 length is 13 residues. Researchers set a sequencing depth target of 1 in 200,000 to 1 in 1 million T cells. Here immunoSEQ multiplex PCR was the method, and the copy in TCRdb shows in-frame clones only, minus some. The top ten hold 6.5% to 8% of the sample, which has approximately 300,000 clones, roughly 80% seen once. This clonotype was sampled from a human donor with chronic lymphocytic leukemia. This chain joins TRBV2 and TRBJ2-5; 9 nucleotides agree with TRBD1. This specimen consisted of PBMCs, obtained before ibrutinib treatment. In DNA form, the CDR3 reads TGTGCCAGCATTCGACAGGGGGGAGAGACCCAGTACTTC. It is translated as CASIRQGGETQYF.